This TCR beta chain was profiled in a study of T cell repertoires in cytomegalovirus infection. On the study more broadly: Carrying CMV and the relevant HLA type showed in public TCR beta signatures.

Study outcomes and limitations: Ex vivo responses were dominated by HLA-C-restricted CMV-specific TCR beta clonotypes. Public TCR beta family frequency separated CMV-and-HLA carriers, including in an independent cohort.

A word on this clonotype: Its antigen is not identified.

The CDR3 loop spans 17 amino acids. The germline CDR1 and CDR2 sequences are MNHEY and SVGAGI. The germline V and J ends were trimmed by 0 bases and 0 bases, with 14 bases remaining between them. TCRdb passed the reads through MiXCR, listing each CDR3 protein once. The sample consists of about 920,000 distinct CDR3 sequences, roughly a third of them appearing once. This chain uses TRBV6-5 with TRBJ1-2; D is undetermined. The TCR originated in a human donor in good health (CMV status not recorded). Some clones in this sample may be carry-over from other donors' samples. The sample here was cultured CD8+ T cells from PBMCs, taken from culture after CMV antigen stimulation. CDR3 sequence: CASSYSSWSAANYGYTF. The CDR3 DNA is TGTGCCAGCAGTTACTCGAGTTGGTCAGCAGCTAACTATGGCTACACCTTC.